The sequence of this T cell receptor (beta chain) was determined in a study of T cells expressing NK-cell markers. Study results and limitations: The share of CD8+ T cells held by dominant NKG2C+ clonotypes was roughly 1.0-8% in several donors.

With respect to this clonotype: The antigen is not known.

TCRdb re-called the 5' RACE reads and catalogs CDR3 proteins one per entry, DNA excluded. The listing records roughly 150,000 distinct CDR3 sequences. The sequenced material came from blood T cells: a sorted CD56 or NKG2C T cell subset, CD4+ or CD8+ T cells, or bulk PBMC T cells (not recorded which). The receptor comes from a man aged 18-69 years in good health.

The CDR3 is CASSEDREVGIEAFF. V is TRBV25-1 and J is TRBJ1-1; the TCRdb D gene call, TRBD1, has no DNA to confirm it. Germline loops: CDR1 MGHDK, CDR2 SYGVNS. The CDR3 loop spans 15 amino acids. The full variable domain, rest sourced from reference TRBV25-1 and TRBJ1-1, is EADIYQTPRYLVIGTGKKITLECSQTMGHDKMYWYQQDPGMELHLIHYSYGVNSTEKGDLSSESTVSRIRTEHFPLTLESARPSHTSQYLCASSEDREVGIEAFFGQGTRLTVV.